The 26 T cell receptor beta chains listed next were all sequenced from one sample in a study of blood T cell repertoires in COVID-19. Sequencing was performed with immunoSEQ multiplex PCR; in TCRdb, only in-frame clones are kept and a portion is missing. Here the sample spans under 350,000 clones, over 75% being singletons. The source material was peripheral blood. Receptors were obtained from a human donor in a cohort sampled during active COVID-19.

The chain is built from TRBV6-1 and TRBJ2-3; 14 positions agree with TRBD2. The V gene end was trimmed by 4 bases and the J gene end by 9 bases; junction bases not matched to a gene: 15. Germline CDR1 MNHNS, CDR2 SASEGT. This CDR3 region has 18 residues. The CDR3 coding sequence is TGTGCCAGCAGTGGCTCCGGGACTAGCGGGAGAGGAATCTGGACGCAGTATTTT. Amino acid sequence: CASSGSGTSGRGIWTQYF.

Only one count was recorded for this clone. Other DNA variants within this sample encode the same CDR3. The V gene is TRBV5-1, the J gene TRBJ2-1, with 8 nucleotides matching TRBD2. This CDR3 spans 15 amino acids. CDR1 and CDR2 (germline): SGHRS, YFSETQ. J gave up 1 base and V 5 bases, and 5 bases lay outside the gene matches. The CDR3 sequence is CASSFTSGSYNEQFF. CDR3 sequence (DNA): TGCGCCAGCAGTTTCACTAGCGGATCCTACAATGAGCAGTTCTTC.

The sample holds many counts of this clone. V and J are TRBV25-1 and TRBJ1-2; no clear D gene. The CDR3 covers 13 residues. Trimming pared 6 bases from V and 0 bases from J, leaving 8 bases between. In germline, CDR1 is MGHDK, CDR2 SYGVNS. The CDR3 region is CASSRGTNYGYTF. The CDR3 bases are TGTGCCAGCAGCCGGGGTACTAACTATGGCTACACCTTC.

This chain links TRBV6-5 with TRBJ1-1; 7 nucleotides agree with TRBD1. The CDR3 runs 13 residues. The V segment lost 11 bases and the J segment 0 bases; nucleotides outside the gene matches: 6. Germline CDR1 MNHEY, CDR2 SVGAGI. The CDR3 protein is CASRGQMNTEAFF. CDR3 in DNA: TGTGCCTCCCGGGGACAGATGAACACTGAAGCTTTCTTT.

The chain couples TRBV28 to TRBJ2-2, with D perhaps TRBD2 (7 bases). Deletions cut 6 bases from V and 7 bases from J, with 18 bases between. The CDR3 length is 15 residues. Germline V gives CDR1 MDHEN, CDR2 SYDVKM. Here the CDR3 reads CASRPPAGAGGELFF. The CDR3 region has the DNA TGTGCCAGCAGACCCCCCGCGGGGGCTGGCGGGGAGCTGTTTTTT.

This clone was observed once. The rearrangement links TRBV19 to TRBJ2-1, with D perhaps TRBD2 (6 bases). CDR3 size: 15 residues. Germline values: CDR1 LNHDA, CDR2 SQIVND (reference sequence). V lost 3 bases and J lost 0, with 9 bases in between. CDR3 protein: CASSISGGSYNEQFF. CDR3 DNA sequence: TGTGCCAGTAGTATTTCCGGGGGCTCCTACAATGAGCAGTTCTTC.

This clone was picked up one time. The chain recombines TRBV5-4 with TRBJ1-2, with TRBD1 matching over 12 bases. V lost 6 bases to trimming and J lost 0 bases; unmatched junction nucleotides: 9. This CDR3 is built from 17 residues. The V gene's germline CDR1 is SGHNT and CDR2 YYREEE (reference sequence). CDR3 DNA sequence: TGTGCCAGCACTCTGGGGGGGGACAGGGGGCCTAACTATGGCTACACCTTC. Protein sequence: CASTLGGDRGPNYGYTF.

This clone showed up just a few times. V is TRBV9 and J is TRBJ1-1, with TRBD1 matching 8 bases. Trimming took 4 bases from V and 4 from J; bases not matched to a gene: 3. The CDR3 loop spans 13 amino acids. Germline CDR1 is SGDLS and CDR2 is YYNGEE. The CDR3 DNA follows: TGTGCCAGCAGCCAGACAGGGGCCACTGAAGCTTTCTTT. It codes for CASSQTGATEAFF. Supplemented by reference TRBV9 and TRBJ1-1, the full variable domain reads DSGVTQTPKHLITATGQRVTLRCSPRSGDLSVYWYQQSLDQGLQFLIQYYNGEERAKGNILERFSAQQFPDLHSELNLSSLELGDSALYFCASSQTGATEAFFGQGTRLTVV.

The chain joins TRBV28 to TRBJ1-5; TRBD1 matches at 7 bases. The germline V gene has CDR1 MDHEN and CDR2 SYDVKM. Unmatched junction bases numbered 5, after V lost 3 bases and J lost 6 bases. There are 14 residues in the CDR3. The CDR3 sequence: CASSFPTGVQPQHF. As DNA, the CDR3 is TGTGCCAGCAGTTTCCCTACAGGGGTTCAGCCCCAGCATTTT.

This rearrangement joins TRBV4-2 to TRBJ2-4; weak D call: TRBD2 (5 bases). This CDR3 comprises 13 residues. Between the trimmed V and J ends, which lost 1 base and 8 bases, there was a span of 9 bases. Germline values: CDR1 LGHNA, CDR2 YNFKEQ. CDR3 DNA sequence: TGTGCCAGCAGCCAAGGAGGGATGGACATTCAGTACTTC. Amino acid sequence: CASSQGGMDIQYF.

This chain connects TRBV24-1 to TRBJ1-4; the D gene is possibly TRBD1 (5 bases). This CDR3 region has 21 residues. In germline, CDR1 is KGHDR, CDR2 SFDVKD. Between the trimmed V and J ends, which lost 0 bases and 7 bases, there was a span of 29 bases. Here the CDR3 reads CATSDLQILGRVWGRSEKLFF. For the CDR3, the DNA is TGTGCCACCAGTGATTTGCAAATCTTGGGCAGGGTGTGGGGTCGAAGTGAAAAACTGTTTTTT.

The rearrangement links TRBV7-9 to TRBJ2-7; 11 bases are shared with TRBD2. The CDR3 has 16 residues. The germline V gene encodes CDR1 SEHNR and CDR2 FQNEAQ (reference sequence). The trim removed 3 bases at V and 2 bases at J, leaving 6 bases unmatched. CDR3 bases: TGTGCCAGCAGCTTGGGGGGGACTAGCGGAACCTACGAGCAGTACTTC. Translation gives CASSLGGTSGTYEQYF.

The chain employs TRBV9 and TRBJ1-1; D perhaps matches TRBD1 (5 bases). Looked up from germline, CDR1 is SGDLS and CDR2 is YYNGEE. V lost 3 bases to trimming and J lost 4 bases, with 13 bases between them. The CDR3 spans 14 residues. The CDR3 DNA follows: TGTGCCAGCAGCGCCTCAGGGTTGGGCACTGAAGCTTTCTTT. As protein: CASSASGLGTEAFF. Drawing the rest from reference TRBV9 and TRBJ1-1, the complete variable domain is DSGVTQTPKHLITATGQRVTLRCSPRSGDLSVYWYQQSLDQGLQFLIQYYNGEERAKGNILERFSAQQFPDLHSELNLSSLELGDSALYFCASSASGLGTEAFFGQGTRLTVV.

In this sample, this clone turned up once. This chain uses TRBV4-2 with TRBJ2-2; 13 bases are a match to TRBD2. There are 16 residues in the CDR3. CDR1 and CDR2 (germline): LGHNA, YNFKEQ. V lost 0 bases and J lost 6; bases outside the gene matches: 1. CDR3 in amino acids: CASSQDTSGRAGELFF. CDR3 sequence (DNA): TGTGCCAGCAGCCAAGATACTAGCGGGAGGGCCGGGGAGCTGTTTTTT.

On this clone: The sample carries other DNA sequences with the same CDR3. The CDR3 sequence: CASSVGGGAYNEQFF. CDR3 nucleotide sequence: TGTGCCAGCAGCGTAGGGGGCGGGGCCTACAATGAGCAGTTCTTC. V usage is TRBV9 and J usage is TRBJ2-1, with D maybe TRBD2 (6 bases). The CDR3 sequence is 15 residues long. Germline CDR1 is SGDLS and CDR2 is YYNGEE. The germline V and J ends were trimmed by 0 bases and 2 bases, with 9 bases remaining between them.

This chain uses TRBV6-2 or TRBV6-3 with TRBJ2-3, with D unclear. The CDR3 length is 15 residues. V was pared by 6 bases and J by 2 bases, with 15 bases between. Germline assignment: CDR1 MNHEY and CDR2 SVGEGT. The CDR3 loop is CASSPSWADTDTQYF. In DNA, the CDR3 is TGTGCCAGCAGCCCCTCATGGGCAGACACAGATACGCAGTATTTT.

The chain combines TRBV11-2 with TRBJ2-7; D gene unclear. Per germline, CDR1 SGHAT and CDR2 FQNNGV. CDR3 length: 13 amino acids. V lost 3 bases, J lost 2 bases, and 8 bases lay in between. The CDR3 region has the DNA TGTGCCAGCAGCTTGGGCGCTACCTACGAGCAGTACTTC. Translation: CASSLGATYEQYF.

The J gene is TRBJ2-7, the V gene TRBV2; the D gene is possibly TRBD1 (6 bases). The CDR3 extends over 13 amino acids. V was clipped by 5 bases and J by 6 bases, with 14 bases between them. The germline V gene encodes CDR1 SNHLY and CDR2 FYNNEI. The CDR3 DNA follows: TGTGCCAGCAGTCTGACAGGCTCTGGCGAGCAGTACTTC. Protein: CASSLTGSGEQYF.

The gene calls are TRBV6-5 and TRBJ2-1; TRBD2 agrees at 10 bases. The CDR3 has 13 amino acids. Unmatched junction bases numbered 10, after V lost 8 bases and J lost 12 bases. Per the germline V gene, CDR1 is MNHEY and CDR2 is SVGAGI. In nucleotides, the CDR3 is TGTGCCAGCGCGCAGCGGGAGGGCCTGGGGCAGTTCTTC. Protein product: CASAQREGLGQFF.

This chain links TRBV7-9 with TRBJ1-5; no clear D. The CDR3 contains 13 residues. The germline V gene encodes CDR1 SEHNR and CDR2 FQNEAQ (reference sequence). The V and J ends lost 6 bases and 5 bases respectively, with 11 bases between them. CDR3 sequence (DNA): TGTGCCAGCAGTCCCACCGGGGATCAGCCCCAGCATTTT. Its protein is CASSPTGDQPQHF.

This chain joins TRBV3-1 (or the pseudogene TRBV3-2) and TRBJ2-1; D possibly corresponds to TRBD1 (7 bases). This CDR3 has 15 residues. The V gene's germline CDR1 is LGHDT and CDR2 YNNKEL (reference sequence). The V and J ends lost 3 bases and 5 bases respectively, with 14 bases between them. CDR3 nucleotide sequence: TGTGCCAGCAGCCACCAACCAGGGGGGAACAATGAGCAGTTCTTC. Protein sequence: CASSHQPGGNNEQFF.

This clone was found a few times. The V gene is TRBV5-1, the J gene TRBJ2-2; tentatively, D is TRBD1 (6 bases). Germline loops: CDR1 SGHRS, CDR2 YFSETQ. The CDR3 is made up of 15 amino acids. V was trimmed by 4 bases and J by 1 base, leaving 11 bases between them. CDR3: CASSVGQRNTGELFF. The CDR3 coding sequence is TGCGCCAGCAGCGTGGGACAAAGGAACACCGGGGAGCTGTTTTTT.

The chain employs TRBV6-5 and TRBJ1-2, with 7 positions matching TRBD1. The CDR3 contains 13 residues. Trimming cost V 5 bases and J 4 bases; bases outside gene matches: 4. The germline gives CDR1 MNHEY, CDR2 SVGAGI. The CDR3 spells CASSPDRLYGYTF. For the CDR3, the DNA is TGTGCCAGCAGTCCGGACAGGCTCTATGGCTACACCTTC.

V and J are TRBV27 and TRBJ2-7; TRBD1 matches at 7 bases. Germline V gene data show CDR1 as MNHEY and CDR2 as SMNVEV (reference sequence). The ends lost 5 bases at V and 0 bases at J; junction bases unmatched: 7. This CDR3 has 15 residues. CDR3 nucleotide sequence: TGTGCCAGCAGTACGACAGGGTACAGCTCCTACGAGCAGTACTTC. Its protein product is CASSTTGYSSYEQYF.

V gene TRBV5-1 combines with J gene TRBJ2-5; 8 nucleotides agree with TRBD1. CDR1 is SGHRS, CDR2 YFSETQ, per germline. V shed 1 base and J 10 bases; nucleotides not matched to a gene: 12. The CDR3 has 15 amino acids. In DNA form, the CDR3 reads TGCGCCAGCAGCTTGACGTCAGGGGGCAGGTGGGACCAGTACTTC. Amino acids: CASSLTSGGRWDQYF.

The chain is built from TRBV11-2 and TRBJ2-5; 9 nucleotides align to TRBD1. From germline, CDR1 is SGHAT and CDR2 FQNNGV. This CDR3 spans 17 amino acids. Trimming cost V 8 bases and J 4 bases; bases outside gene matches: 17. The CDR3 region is CASRTPVRTGVRETQYF. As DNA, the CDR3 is TGTGCCAGCCGTACTCCGGTTAGGACAGGGGTGAGAGAGACCCAGTACTTC. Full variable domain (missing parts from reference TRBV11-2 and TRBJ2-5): EAGVAQSPRYKIIEKRQSVAFWCNPISGHATLYWYQQILGQGPKLLIQFQNNGVVDDSQLPKDRFSAERLKGVDSTLKIQPAKLEDSAVYLCASRTPVRTGVRETQYFGPGTRLLVL.